The 12 T cell receptor beta chains reported below all come from one sample, sequenced in a study of shared clonotypes between healthy human individuals (dated by TCRdb to 2018 to 2021). Library generation was performed with the immunoSEQ multiplex PCR assay. The table comes from immuneACCESS by way of TCRdb, which keeps in-frame sequences with V and J called. Part of the clones is missing from these tables; in studies checked, under half for an unresolved V gene and the rest for unknown reasons. The sample includes around 2.5 million clones, with roughly 93% observed a single time. 0.36% of the sample goes to the ten largest clones. The specimen sequenced was naive CD4+ T cells from PBMCs. The sample's cell subset or site label, in plain terms: CD45RA+ positively selected. Source of these receptors: a man between 18 and 35 years old in good health. Some clones in this sample may be carry-over from other donors' samples.

The V call is TRBV28, the J call TRBJ2-7, with TRBD1 matching 7 bases. Per germline, CDR1 MDHEN and CDR2 SYDVKM. J gave up 3 bases and V 2 bases, and 10 bases lay outside the gene matches. This CDR3 has 16 residues. DNA for the CDR3: TGTGCCAGCAGTTTAAATTTGGGACAGCGGAACTACGAGCAGTACTTC. Encoded protein: CASSLNLGQRNYEQYF.

V usage is TRBV30 and J usage is TRBJ2-7; D is uncertain. This CDR3 has 12 residues. Germline CDR1 and CDR2: GTSNPN and SVGIG (reference sequence). Between the trimmed V and J ends, which lost 2 bases and 3 bases, there was a span of 8 bases. The CDR3 DNA follows: TGTGCCTGGAGTTACGGAAACTACGAGCAGTACTTC. Protein sequence: CAWSYGNYEQYF.

This clone was counted once. The chain is built from TRBV6-6 and TRBJ2-5; 9 positions agree with TRBD2. CDR1 is MNHNY, CDR2 SVGAGI, per germline (reference sequence). The V and J ends lost 0 bases and 4 bases, in that order; junction bases with no gene match: 3. The CDR3 runs to 15 residues. CDR3 DNA: TGTGCCAGCAGTTACTCCGGGACTAGCAGAGAGACCCAGTACTTC. This sequence encodes CASSYSGTSRETQYF.

For this clone: Within the sample, other DNA sequences also encode this same CDR3. The chain carries TRBV5-1 and TRBJ1-2, with D maybe TRBD1 (5 bases). Germline V lookup: CDR1 SGHRS, CDR2 YFSETQ. Trimming pared 0 bases from V and 0 bases from J, leaving 9 bases between. The CDR3 covers 15 residues. CDR3 in DNA: TGCGCCAGCAGCTTGGCCCTGACAGCTAACTATGGCTACACCTTC. Protein: CASSLALTANYGYTF.

CDR3 residues: CASSLSRQGAANTEAFF. CDR3 bases: TGTGCCAGCAGTTTATCGAGGCAGGGGGCTGCGAACACTGAAGCTTTCTTT. This sequence joins TRBV27 and TRBJ1-1, with 8 bases fitting TRBD1. The CDR3 loop spans 17 amino acids. CDR1 and CDR2 (germline): MNHEY, SMNVEV (reference sequence). The J segment lost 1 base and the V segment lost 0 bases, leaving 7 bases of the junction unmatched.

This chain uses TRBV11-2 with TRBJ2-7; D remains unclear. Looked up from germline, CDR1 is SGHAT and CDR2 is FQNNGV. Trimming cost V 1 base and J 2 bases, with 12 bases left between them. The CDR3 is 15 residues long. CDR3 sequence reads: CASSLGLQWTYEQYF. CDR3 nucleotide sequence: TGTGCCAGCAGCTTAGGTCTACAGTGGACCTACGAGCAGTACTTC.

V and J are TRBV5-1 and TRBJ2-7; possibly TRBD1 for D (6 bases). Germline assignment: CDR1 SGHRS and CDR2 YFSETQ. This CDR3 region has 14 residues. V dropped 3 bases and J dropped 7 bases, with 17 bases sitting between them. The CDR3 loop reads CASSSGHLGGEQYF. The CDR3 DNA follows: TGCGCCAGCAGCTCGGGACACCTGGGTGGAGAGCAGTACTTC.

The chain joins TRBV6-1 to TRBJ2-5; D not certain. The CDR3 sequence is 12 residues long. Germline loops: CDR1 MNHNS, CDR2 SASEGT. V lost 0 bases, J lost 7 bases, and 6 bases lay in between. The CDR3 DNA reads as TGTGCCAGCAGTGAAGCGGAACCGACCCAGTACTTC. Encoded protein: CASSEAEPTQYF.

This clone was found once. V gene TRBV9 combines with J gene TRBJ2-7; the D is unclear. Germline CDR1 and CDR2: SGDLS and YYNGEE. Trimming removed 0 bases from V and 7 bases from J, with 8 bases in between. The CDR3 totals 12 residues. As DNA, the CDR3 is TGTGCCAGCAGCGTAGAATGGTGGGAGCAGTACTTC. It codes for CASSVEWWEQYF. The entire variable domain, with the rest obtained from reference TRBV9 and TRBJ2-7, is as follows: DSGVTQTPKHLITATGQRVTLRCSPRSGDLSVYWYQQSLDQGLQFLIQYYNGEERAKGNILERFSAQQFPDLHSELNLSSLELGDSALYFCASSVEWWEQYFGPGTRLTVT.

The chain couples TRBV19 to TRBJ1-1; 11 bases are a match to TRBD1. The germline CDR1 and CDR2 sequences are LNHDA and SQIVND (reference sequence). The CDR3 length is 15 residues. The J segment lost 5 bases and the V segment lost 4 bases, leaving 6 bases of the junction unmatched. In DNA, the CDR3 is TGTGCCAGTAGTACGGACAGGGGGCGGGGAACTGAAGCTTTCTTT. Translation gives CASSTDRGRGTEAFF.

J is TRBJ1-5 and V is TRBV7-2, with TRBD1 as a possible D gene (5 bases). Trimming pared 5 bases from V and 2 bases from J, leaving 13 bases between. Germline V CDR1 and CDR2: SGHTA, FQGNSA. The CDR3 totals 15 residues. In nucleotides, the CDR3 is TGTGCCAGCAGCGGTGGGGGGAGGGGCAATCAGCCCCAGCATTTT. Protein product: CASSGGGRGNQPQHF.

The CDR3 coding sequence is TGTGCCAGCAGTTTTTGGACAGGGAGCACAGATACGCAGTATTTT. Amino acid sequence: CASSFWTGSTDTQYF. The V and J genes are TRBV28 and TRBJ2-3; 8 bases match TRBD1. The CDR3 length is 15 residues. Trimming cost V 3 bases and J 0 bases; bases outside gene matches: 2. Looked up from germline, CDR1 is MDHEN and CDR2 is SYDVKM.